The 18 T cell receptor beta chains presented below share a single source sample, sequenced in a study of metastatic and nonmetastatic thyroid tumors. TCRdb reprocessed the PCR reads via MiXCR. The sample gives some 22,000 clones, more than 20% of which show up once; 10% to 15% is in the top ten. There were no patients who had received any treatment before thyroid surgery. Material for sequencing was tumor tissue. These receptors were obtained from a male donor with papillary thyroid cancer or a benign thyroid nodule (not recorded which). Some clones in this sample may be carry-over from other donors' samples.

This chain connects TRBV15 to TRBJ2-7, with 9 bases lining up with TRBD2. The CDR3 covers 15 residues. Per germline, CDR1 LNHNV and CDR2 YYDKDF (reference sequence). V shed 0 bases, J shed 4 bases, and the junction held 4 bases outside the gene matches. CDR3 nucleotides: TGTGCCACCAGCAGAGATAAGGGACTAGCTTACGAGCAGTACTTC. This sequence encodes CATSRDKGLAYEQYF.

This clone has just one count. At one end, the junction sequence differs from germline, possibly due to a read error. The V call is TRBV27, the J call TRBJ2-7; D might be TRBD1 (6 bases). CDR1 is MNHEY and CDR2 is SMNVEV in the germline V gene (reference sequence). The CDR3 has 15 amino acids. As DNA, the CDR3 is TGTGCCAGCACTTTATCCGGGACACGGCCATACGAGCAGTACTTC. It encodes CASTLSGTRPYEQYF.

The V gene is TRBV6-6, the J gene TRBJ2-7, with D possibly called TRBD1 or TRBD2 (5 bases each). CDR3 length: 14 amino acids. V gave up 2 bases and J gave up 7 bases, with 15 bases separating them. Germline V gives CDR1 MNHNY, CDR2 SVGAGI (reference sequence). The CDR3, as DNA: TGTGCCAGCAGTTACGGGGGTCCGTCAGAAGAGCAGTACTTC. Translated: CASSYGGPSEEQYF.

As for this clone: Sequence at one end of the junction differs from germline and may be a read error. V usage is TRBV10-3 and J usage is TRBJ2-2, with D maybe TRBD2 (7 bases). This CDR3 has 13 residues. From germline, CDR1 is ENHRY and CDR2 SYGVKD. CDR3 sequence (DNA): TGTGCCATCAGCGAGCGGGACACCGGGGATCTGTTTTTT. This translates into CAISERDTGDLFF.

CDR3 nucleotides: TGTGCCAGCAGCCCTTTCGCCGCGACAGGTAGGGCTCTCAGGTCCTACGAGCAGTACTTC. Its protein product is CASSPFAATGRALRSYEQYF. The chain uses TRBV25-1 and TRBJ2-7; D is perhaps TRBD1 (6 bases). This CDR3 spans 20 amino acids. CDR1 is MGHDK, CDR2 SYGVNS, per germline. The V end lost 6 bases, the J end lost 1 base, and 31 bases lay between the germline ends.

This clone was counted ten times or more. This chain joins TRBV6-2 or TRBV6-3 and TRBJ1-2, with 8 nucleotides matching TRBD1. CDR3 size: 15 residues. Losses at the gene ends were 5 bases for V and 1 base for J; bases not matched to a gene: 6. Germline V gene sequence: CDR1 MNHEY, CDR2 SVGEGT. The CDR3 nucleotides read TGTGCCAGCAGTCGAGGGACAGGAGGTAACTATGGCTACACCTTC. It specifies CASSRGTGGNYGYTF.

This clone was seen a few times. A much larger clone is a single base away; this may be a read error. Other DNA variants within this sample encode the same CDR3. The CDR3 coding sequence is TGTGCCAGCAGCTTAGATCATGGGGTCCATACGCAATATTTT. Translation: CASSLDHGVHTQYF. The V and J genes are TRBV11-2 and TRBJ2-3; D not certain. Germline lookup yields CDR1 SGHAT and CDR2 FQNNGV. This CDR3 spans 14 amino acids.

Here the CDR3 reads CASSGTSDYNEQFF. CDR3 sequence (DNA): TGTGCCAGCAGTGGGACTAGCGATTACAATGAGCAGTTCTTC. V gene TRBV6-1 combines with J gene TRBJ2-1; 9 bases agree with TRBD2. J was trimmed by 4 bases and V by 4 bases; bases with no gene match: 2. In germline, CDR1 is MNHNS, CDR2 SASEGT. CDR3 length equals 14 residues.

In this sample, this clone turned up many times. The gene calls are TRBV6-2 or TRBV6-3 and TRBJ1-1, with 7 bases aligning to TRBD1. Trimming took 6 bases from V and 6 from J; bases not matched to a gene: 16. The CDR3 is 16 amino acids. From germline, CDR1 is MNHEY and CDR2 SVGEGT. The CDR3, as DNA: TGTGCCAGCAGACCTCTTCCCGGGACAGAGTCCCCTGAAGCTTTCTTT. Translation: CASRPLPGTESPEAFF.

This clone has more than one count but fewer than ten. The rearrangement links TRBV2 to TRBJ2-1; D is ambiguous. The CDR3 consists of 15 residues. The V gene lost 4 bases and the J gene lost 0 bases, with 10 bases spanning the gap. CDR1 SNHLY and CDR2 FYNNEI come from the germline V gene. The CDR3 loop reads CASSVCWYSYNEQFF. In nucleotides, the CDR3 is TGTGCCAGCAGTGTGTGCTGGTACTCCTACAATGAGCAGTTCTTC.

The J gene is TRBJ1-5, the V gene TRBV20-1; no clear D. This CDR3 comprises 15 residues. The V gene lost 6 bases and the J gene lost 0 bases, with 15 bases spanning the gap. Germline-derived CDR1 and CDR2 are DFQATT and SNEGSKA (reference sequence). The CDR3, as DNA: TGCAGTGCCTTGGAACAGCGGACTAGCAATCAGCCCCAGCATTTT. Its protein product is CSALEQRTSNQPQHF.

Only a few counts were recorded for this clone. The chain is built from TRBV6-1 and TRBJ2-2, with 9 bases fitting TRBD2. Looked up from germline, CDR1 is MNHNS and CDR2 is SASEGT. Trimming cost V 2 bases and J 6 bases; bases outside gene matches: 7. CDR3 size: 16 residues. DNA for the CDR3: TGTGCCAGCAGTGAAAGTTTAGCGGGAGCCTCCGGGGAGCTGTTTTTT. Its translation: CASSESLAGASGELFF.

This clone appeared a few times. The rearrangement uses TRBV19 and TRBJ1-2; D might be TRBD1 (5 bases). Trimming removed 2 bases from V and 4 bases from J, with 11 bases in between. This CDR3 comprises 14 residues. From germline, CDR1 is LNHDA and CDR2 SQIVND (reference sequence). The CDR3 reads CASSIQGVGYGYTF. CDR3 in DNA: TGTGCCAGTAGTATACAGGGCGTCGGCTATGGCTACACCTTC.

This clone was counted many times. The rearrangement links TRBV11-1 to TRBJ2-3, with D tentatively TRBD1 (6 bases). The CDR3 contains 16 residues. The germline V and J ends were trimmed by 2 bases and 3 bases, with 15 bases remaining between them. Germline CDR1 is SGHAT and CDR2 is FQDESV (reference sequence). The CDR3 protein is CASSLMAQGWTDTQYF. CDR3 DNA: TGTGCCAGCAGCTTAATGGCGCAGGGGTGGACAGATACGCAGTATTTT.

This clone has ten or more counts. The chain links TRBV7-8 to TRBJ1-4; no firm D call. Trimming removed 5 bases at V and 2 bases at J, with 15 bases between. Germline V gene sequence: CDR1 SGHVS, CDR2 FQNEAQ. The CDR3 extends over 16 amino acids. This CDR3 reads CASSPDRVKTNEKLFF. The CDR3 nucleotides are TGTGCCAGCAGCCCAGACCGGGTTAAGACTAATGAAAAACTGTTTTTT.

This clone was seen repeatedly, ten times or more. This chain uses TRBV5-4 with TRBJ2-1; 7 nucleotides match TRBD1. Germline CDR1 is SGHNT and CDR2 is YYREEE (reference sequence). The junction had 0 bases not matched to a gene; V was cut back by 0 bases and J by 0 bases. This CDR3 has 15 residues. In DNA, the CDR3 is TGTGCCAGCAGCTTGGGACAGGGCTCCTACAATGAGCAGTTCTTC. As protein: CASSLGQGSYNEQFF.

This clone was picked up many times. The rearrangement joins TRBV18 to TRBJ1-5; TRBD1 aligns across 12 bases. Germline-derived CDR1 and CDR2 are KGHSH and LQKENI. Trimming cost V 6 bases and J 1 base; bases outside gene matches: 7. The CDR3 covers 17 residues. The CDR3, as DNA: TGTGCCAGCTCCTCCGGGACAGGGGGCGCGAGCAATCAGCCCCAGCATTTT. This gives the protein CASSSGTGGASNQPQHF.

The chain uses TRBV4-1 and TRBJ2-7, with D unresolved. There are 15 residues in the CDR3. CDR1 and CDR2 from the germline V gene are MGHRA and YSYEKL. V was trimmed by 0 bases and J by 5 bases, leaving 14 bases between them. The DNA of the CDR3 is TGCGCCAGCAGCCAAGAGCGAGCAGTGTTGGACGAGCAGTACTTC. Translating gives CASSQERAVLDEQYF.